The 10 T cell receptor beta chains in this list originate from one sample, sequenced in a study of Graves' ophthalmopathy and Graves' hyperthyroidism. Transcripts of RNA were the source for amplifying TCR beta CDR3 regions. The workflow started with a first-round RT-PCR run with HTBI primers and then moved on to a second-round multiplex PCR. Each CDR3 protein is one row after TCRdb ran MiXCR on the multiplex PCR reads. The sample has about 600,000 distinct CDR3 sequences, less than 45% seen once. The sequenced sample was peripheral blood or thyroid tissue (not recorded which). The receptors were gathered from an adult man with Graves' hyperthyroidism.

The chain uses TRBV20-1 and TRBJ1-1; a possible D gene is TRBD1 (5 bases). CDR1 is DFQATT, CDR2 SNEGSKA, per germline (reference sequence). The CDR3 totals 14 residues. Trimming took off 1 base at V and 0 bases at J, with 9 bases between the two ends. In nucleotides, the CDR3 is TGCAGTGCTAGAGGACAGATCATGAACACTGAAGCTTTCTTT. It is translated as CSARGQIMNTEAFF.

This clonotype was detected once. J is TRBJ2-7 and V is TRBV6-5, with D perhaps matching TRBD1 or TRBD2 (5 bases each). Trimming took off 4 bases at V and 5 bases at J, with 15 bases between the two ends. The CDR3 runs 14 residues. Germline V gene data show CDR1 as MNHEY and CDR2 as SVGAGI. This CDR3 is CASSFTGTPDEQYF. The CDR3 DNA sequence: TGTGCCAGCAGTTTCACCGGGACGCCCGACGAGCAGTACTTC.

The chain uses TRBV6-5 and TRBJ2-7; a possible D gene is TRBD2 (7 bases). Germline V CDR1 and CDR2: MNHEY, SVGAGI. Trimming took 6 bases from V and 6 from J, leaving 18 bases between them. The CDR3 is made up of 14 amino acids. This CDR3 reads CASSPQGGTFEQYF. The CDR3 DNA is TGTGCCAGCAGCCCACAGGGAGGGACGTTCGAGCAGTACTTC.

The CDR3: CAISNDRGQDNEKLFF. CDR3 bases: TGTGCCATCAGTAACGACAGGGGTCAGGACAATGAAAAACTGTTTTTT. The rearrangement links TRBV10-3 to TRBJ1-4; 8 bases are shared with TRBD1. Germline CDR1 and CDR2: ENHRY and SYGVKD. J gave up 5 bases and V 5 bases, and 10 bases lay outside the gene matches. This CDR3 region has 16 residues.

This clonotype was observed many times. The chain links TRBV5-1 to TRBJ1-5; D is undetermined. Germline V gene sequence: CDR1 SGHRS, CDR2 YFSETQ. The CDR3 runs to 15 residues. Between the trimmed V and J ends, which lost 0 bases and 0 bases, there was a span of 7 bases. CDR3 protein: CASSLEANSNQPQHF. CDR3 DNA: TGCGCCAGCAGCTTGGAAGCCAATAGCAATCAGCCCCAGCATTTT.

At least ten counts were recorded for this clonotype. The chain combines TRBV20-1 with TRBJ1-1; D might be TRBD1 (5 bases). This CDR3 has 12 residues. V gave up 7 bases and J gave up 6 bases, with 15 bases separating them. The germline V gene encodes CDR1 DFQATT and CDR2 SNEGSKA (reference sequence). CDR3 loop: CSGLGGGAEAFF. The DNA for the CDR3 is TGCAGTGGGCTAGGTGGGGGAGCTGAAGCTTTCTTT.

Here the CDR3 DNA reads TGTGCCAGTAGTATAAATCAGGGGGTGAGGATTGAAAAACTGTTTTTT. Protein product: CASSINQGVRIEKLFF. The V gene is TRBV19, the J gene TRBJ1-4; 7 nucleotides align to TRBD1. CDR1 and CDR2 from the germline V gene are LNHDA and SQIVND (reference sequence). The CDR3 has 16 amino acids. V shed 2 bases and J 7 bases; nucleotides not matched to a gene: 10.

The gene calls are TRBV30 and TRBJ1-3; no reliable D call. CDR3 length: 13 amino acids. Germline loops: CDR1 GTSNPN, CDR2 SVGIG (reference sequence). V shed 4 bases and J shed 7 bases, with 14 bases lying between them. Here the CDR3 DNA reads TGTGCCTGGACGGCGAGATCGAAGAACACCATATATTTT. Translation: CAWTARSKNTIYF.

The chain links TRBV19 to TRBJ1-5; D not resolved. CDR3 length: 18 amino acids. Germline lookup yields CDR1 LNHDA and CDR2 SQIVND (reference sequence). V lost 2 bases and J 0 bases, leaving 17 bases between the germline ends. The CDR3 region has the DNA TGTGCCAGTAGTATAATCCAACCGTCACTAGATAGCAATCAGCCCCAGCATTTT. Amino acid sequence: CASSIIQPSLDSNQPQHF.

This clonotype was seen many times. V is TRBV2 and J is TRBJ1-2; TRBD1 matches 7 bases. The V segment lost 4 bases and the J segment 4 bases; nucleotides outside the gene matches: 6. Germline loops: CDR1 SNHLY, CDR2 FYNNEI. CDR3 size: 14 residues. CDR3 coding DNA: TGTGCCAGCAGTGGGGCAGGGGGTCCCTATGGCTACACCTTC. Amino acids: CASSGAGGPYGYTF.